A selection of T cell receptor beta chains follows, all from one sample in a study of T-cell reconstitution after alpha-beta-depleted transplantation in children. TCRdb reprocessed the PCR reads with MiXCR, giving one entry per CDR3 protein. The repertoire holds roughly 500,000 distinct CDR3 sequences, with about 10% as singletons. Specimen: PBMCs, collected before TCRalphabeta/CD19-depleted stem cell transplant. These TCRs come from a child between 2 and 9 years old with inherited bone marrow failure, due to receive a stem cell transplant. Both conserved end residues are part of each CDR3. The order of the fields is CDR3 protein, V gene.

CDR3aa: CASSLIGTGVNTGELFF
v_gene: TRBV27

CDR3aa: CSAGNRGEYNEQFF
v_gene: TRBV20-1

CDR3aa: CAISGTATEAFF
v_gene: TRBV10-3

CDR3aa: CSARDYQGGYGYTF
v_gene: TRBV20-1

CDR3aa: CASSLAGGFTYEQYF
v_gene: TRBV7-9

CDR3aa: CSAKKGMLAGPQWRNEQFF
v_gene: TRBV20-1

CDR3aa: CSVAASSYNEQFF
v_gene: TRBV29-1

CDR3aa: CATSRDPGAEQFF
v_gene: TRBV15

CDR3aa: CAISDNRVDTF
v_gene: TRBV10-3

CDR3aa: CASSEYIGGYEQYF
v_gene: TRBV25-1

CDR3aa: CASVTGTQFYGYTF
v_gene: TRBV6-2/TRBV6-3

CDR3aa: CASSVGTILDTQYF
v_gene: TRBV9

CDR3aa: CSARKLAEENNEQFF
v_gene: TRBV20-1

CDR3aa: CSARQPGQTDTQYF
v_gene: TRBV20-1

CDR3aa: CASRINRGYGYTF
v_gene: TRBV5-4

CDR3aa: CASSTQGAAGELFF
v_gene: TRBV12-3/TRBV12-4

CDR3aa: CSVDPAGRSTEAFF
v_gene: TRBV29-1

CDR3aa: CASSLGDRSGQYF
v_gene: TRBV12-3/TRBV12-4

CDR3aa: CASSYSRQHLNTEAFF
v_gene: TRBV6-2/TRBV6-3

CDR3aa: CASSSILALSVYNEQFF
v_gene: TRBV27

CDR3aa: CSATRGVGLSEQFF
v_gene: TRBV20-1

CDR3aa: CASSQPGLAYPYPGELFF
v_gene: TRBV7-8

CDR3aa: CASSYSLSSGELFF
v_gene: TRBV6-2/TRBV6-3

CDR3aa: CASRLQGIGFVYNEQFF
v_gene: TRBV12-3/TRBV12-4

CDR3aa: CASSFTRASATDTQYF
v_gene: TRBV28

CDR3aa: CASSRGLAGGHPYNEQFF
v_gene: TRBV4-1

CDR3aa: CASSLKLAGFGEQYF
v_gene: TRBV12-3/TRBV12-4

CDR3aa: CASSISVLVEGVTEAFF
v_gene: TRBV7-2

CDR3aa: CASSQEISRVRKGYTF
v_gene: TRBV4-1

CDR3aa: CASSGDSAGVVYEQFF
v_gene: TRBV2

CDR3aa: CASRPGGAGEKLFF
v_gene: TRBV27

CDR3aa: CASSFVQGEGYEQYF
v_gene: TRBV12-3/TRBV12-4

CDR3aa: CAISPGEITYNEQFF
v_gene: TRBV10-3

CDR3aa: CASSQEVLGNTGELFF
v_gene: TRBV4-1

CDR3aa: CASSTPLAGKNEQYF
v_gene: TRBV28

CDR3aa: CASSLRLAGVGGANVLTF
v_gene: TRBV12-3/TRBV12-4

CDR3aa: CASSQVAAGEHEQYF
v_gene: TRBV4-3

CDR3aa: CASSLTNRASQPQHF
v_gene: TRBV19

CDR3aa: CAISPGLSNEQFF
v_gene: TRBV5-6

CDR3aa: CASSIQTSPPKPDTQYF
v_gene: TRBV7-2

CDR3aa: CASALSSQETQYF
v_gene: TRBV5-1

CDR3aa: CASSQDRGASQPQHF
v_gene: TRBV4-3

CDR3aa: CASSPLAGGPPDEQFF
v_gene: TRBV18

CDR3aa: CASSLAPGSGETQYF
v_gene: TRBV7-2

CDR3aa: CASSPAGAGRGQFF
v_gene: TRBV27

CDR3aa: CASKGTGGIDEQFF
v_gene: TRBV10-3

CDR3aa: CASSQQLAGGPDTQYF
v_gene: TRBV4-2

CDR3aa: CASSPLGQGSEQYF
v_gene: TRBV12-3/TRBV12-4

CDR3aa: CASSLDLAAYWYQETQYF
v_gene: TRBV11-2

CDR3aa: CASSLGGGRGYNEQFF
v_gene: TRBV4-3

CDR3aa: CASRSRTLNTGELFF
v_gene: TRBV19

CDR3aa: CASKDGVDGEAFF
v_gene: TRBV5-4

CDR3aa: CAISDLEDGYTF
v_gene: TRBV10-3

CDR3aa: CASSLASGTGTEQYF
v_gene: TRBV7-2